The 18 T cell receptor beta chains below all came from one sample that was sequenced in a study of blood T cell repertoires in COVID-19. Clones were read by immunoSEQ multiplex PCR, and TCRdb kept only the in-frame ones, dropping some. The sample has over 85,000 clones, around 87% seen once. The specimen sequenced was peripheral blood. The receptors originated from a male donor with acute or convalescent COVID-19.

V and J are TRBV3-1 (or the pseudogene TRBV3-2) and TRBJ1-2; no clear D. Per germline, CDR1 LGHDT and CDR2 YNNKEL (reference sequence). V shed 0 bases and J shed 3 bases, with 8 bases lying between them. The CDR3 is made up of 14 amino acids. The CDR3 loop reads CASSQEWQDYGYTF. DNA of the CDR3: TGTGCCAGCAGCCAAGAATGGCAGGACTATGGCTACACCTTC.

The rearrangement uses TRBV3-1 (or the pseudogene TRBV3-2) and TRBJ2-3, with 12 bases fitting TRBD2. The CDR3 sequence is 19 residues long. Germline-derived CDR1 and CDR2 are LGHDT and YNNKEL (reference sequence). Trimming took 1 base from V and 2 from J; bases not matched to a gene: 10. This chain's CDR3 is CASSQVGSTSGGITDTQYF. The CDR3 region has the DNA TGTGCCAGCAGCCAAGTTGGGTCGACTAGCGGGGGAATCACAGATACGCAGTATTTT.

The rearrangement uses TRBV6-4 and TRBJ1-1, with 7 bases fitting TRBD1. There are 13 residues in the CDR3. V was pared by 5 bases and J by 1 base, with 1 base of the junction left unmatched. Germline values: CDR1 MRHNA, CDR2 SNTAGT. The CDR3 DNA follows: TGTGCCAGCAGTACAGGGGAGAACACTGAAGCTTTCTTT. This sequence encodes CASSTGENTEAFF.

CDR3 DNA: TGTGCTAGTGGTTTGGCACGGGACAGCCCAAATCAGCCCCAGCATTTT. It codes for CASGLARDSPNQPQHF. This chain uses TRBV12-5 with TRBJ1-5, with 7 bases identical to TRBD1. The germline CDR1 and CDR2 sequences are LGHNT and FRNRAP. The J segment lost 4 bases and the V segment lost 1 base, leaving 7 bases of the junction unmatched. CDR3 length: 16 residues.

The rearrangement joins TRBV6-5 to TRBJ1-1; TRBD1 is a possible D gene (5 bases). This CDR3 spans 14 amino acids. From germline, CDR1 is MNHEY and CDR2 SVGAGI. Trimming shortened V by 7 bases and J by 8 bases, and 20 bases separated the two germline ends. This CDR3 is CASTAVGGSREAFF. The CDR3 DNA reads TGTGCCAGCACTGCAGTCGGGGGAAGTAGGGAAGCTTTCTTT.

This clone has only one observation. This chain joins TRBV11-2 and TRBJ2-2, with a possible D match to TRBD2 (6 bases). Germline lookup yields CDR1 SGHAT and CDR2 FQNNGV. CDR3 length equals 15 residues. V gave up 3 bases and J gave up 7 bases, with 15 bases separating them. The CDR3 nucleotides are TGTGCCAGCAGCTTCTGGGGGGTAGATGTCGGGGAGCTGTTTTTT. Protein sequence: CASSFWGVDVGELFF.

The V call is TRBV19, the J call TRBJ1-1, with D perhaps matching TRBD1 (5 bases). The germline V gene has CDR1 LNHDA and CDR2 SQIVND (reference sequence). V was shortened by 10 bases and J by 11 bases, with 23 bases between the two germline ends. There are 13 residues in the CDR3. CDR3 amino acids: CATRTSGDYRAFF. CDR3 DNA: TGTGCCACCCGGACGTCGGGGGACTATCGGGCTTTCTTT.

The chain joins TRBV27 to TRBJ1-5; no definite D call. The V gene lost 5 bases and the J gene lost 1 base, with 6 bases spanning the gap. Germline-derived CDR1 and CDR2 are MNHEY and SMNVEV (reference sequence). The CDR3 covers 13 residues. CDR3 nucleotide sequence: TGTGCCAGCAGTCCTCGGAGCAATCAGCCCCAGCATTTT. Amino acid sequence: CASSPRSNQPQHF.

Written as DNA, the CDR3 is TGCGCCAGCAGCTTGGGGGCTACGACAGGGCCCTATGGCTACACCTTC. It yields the protein CASSLGATTGPYGYTF. The chain couples TRBV5-1 to TRBJ1-2, with 7 nucleotides matching TRBD1. The germline V gene encodes CDR1 SGHRS and CDR2 YFSETQ. Trimming at V came to 0 bases and at J to 4 bases, leaving 9 bases not matched to a gene. This CDR3 has 16 amino acids.

This rearrangement joins TRBV6-5 to TRBJ2-5; D gene uncertain. The V end lost 6 bases, the J end lost 5 bases, and 10 bases lay between the germline ends. The CDR3 is 12 residues long. Germline CDR1 MNHEY, CDR2 SVGAGI. The CDR3 bases are TGTGCCAGCAGGGCCCAAGTGGAGACCCAGTACTTC. As protein: CASRAQVETQYF.

The chain combines TRBV3-1 (or the pseudogene TRBV3-2) with TRBJ2-5; D is undetermined. The ends were cut back, 4 bases at V and 5 bases at J, with 8 bases in the middle. This CDR3 has 12 residues. CDR1 and CDR2 from the germline V gene are LGHDT and YNNKEL (reference sequence). In DNA, the CDR3 is TGTGCCAGCAGCCCGCTAGAGGAGACCCAGTACTTC. This encodes CASSPLEETQYF.

The rearrangement links TRBV3-1 (or the pseudogene TRBV3-2) to TRBJ2-3; a possible D gene is TRBD2 (7 bases). Germline values: CDR1 LGHDT, CDR2 YNNKEL (reference sequence). This CDR3 comprises 16 residues. V lost 3 bases and J lost 0, with 13 bases in between. The DNA of the CDR3 is TGTGCCAGCAGCCAGCCCCGGGGGGCCAGCACAGATACGCAGTATTTT. The encoded protein is CASSQPRGASTDTQYF.

The chain recombines TRBV5-1 with TRBJ2-7, with 12 bases lining up with TRBD2. Unmatched junction bases numbered 1, after V lost 2 bases and J lost 4 bases. Germline CDR1 is SGHRS and CDR2 is YFSETQ. The CDR3 spans 14 residues. CDR3: CASSLLAGGYEQYF. CDR3 DNA sequence: TGCGCCAGCAGCTTACTAGCGGGGGGATACGAGCAGTACTTC. Using reference TRBV5-1 and TRBJ2-7 for the parts outside the CDR3, the full variable domain is KAGVTQTPRYLIKTRGQQVTLSCSPISGHRSVSWYQQTPGQGLQFLFEYFSETQRNKGNFPGRFSGRQFSNSRSEMNVSTLELGDSALYLCASSLLAGGYEQYFGPGTRLTVT.

In its sample, this clone was seen once. Other DNA sequences in this sample translate to the same CDR3. CDR3 amino acids: CASRGGGTEAFF. CDR3 sequence (DNA): TGTGCCAGCAGAGGGGGGGGCACTGAAGCTTTCTTT. The genes are TRBV2 and TRBJ1-1, with a tentative D call TRBD1 (6 bases). Germline V CDR1 and CDR2: SNHLY, FYNNEI. CDR3 length: 12 residues. With 6 bases removed from V and 4 bases from J, the gap between germline ends came to 9 bases.

The chain carries TRBV6-6 and TRBJ2-2; perhaps TRBD1 as D (6 bases). V shed 4 bases and J shed 3 bases, with 15 bases lying between them. Per germline, CDR1 MNHNY and CDR2 SVGAGI (reference sequence). The CDR3 sequence is 16 residues long. The CDR3 reads CASSSSGTTYTGELFF. The CDR3 region has the DNA TGTGCCAGCAGTTCGTCCGGGACAACCTACACCGGGGAGCTGTTTTTT.

V and J are TRBV30 and TRBJ1-6; 10 nucleotides line up with TRBD1. V lost 3 bases, J lost 7 bases, and 6 bases stayed unmatched. The germline CDR1 and CDR2 sequences are GTSNPN and SVGIG (reference sequence). The CDR3 length is 15 residues. CDR3 in amino acids: CAWRGDRGQNSPLHF. DNA of the CDR3: TGTGCCTGGAGGGGCGACAGGGGGCAAAATTCACCCCTCCACTTT.

This clone appeared a single time. This chain joins TRBV19 and TRBJ1-5, with a tentative D call TRBD1 (6 bases). Trimming cost V 2 bases and J 1 base, with 15 bases left between them. This CDR3 contains 17 residues. In germline, CDR1 is LNHDA, CDR2 SQIVND (reference sequence). The CDR3 sequence: CASSILEAGASNQPQHF. The CDR3 DNA sequence: TGTGCCAGTAGTATACTAGAGGCAGGGGCCAGCAATCAGCCCCAGCATTTT.

CDR3 region: CASSFNRGRGETQYF. In DNA, the CDR3 is TGTGCCAGCAGCTTCAACAGGGGCCGGGGAGAGACCCAGTACTTC. The chain carries TRBV5-4 and TRBJ2-5; TRBD1 agrees at 7 bases. Per germline, CDR1 SGHNT and CDR2 YYREEE (reference sequence). The CDR3 length is 15 residues. J lost 4 bases, V lost 2 bases, and 8 bases had no gene match.